The T cell receptor (beta chain) under discussion was sequenced for a study of blood T cell repertoires in COVID-19. In the original workflow: Estimates of nucleated cell counts were drawn from the amplification of reference gene primers. TCRdb's table, derived via immunoSEQ multiplex PCR, lists solely in-frame clones and lacks some. That table is the source of V, J and clone size, and D and trimming were worked out from the DNA. This sample carries 150,000 or so clones, roughly 82% of them seen once, and the ten largest clones take about 8%. Germline values: CDR1 MGHRA, CDR2 YSYEKL. There are 17 residues in the CDR3. Losses at the gene ends were 0 bases for V and 8 bases for J; bases not matched to a gene: 12.

Material: peripheral blood. This sequence joins TRBV4-1 and TRBJ2-4, with 8 bases identical to TRBD2. The clonotype comes from a woman aged 70-85 years with acute or convalescent COVID-19. The CDR3 region has the DNA TGCGCCAGCAGCCAAGATCCGGGAGGGGGGGCACTGTACATTCAGTACTTC. It encodes CASSQDPGGGALYIQYF.